The 5 T cell receptor beta chains given below trace back to one sample, sequenced in a study of blood T cell repertoires in COVID-19. Libraries were prepared by immunoSEQ multiplex PCR; TCRdb keeps only in-frame clonotypes and omits some of them. This sample has roughly 330,000 clones, with approximately 86% found just once. Sequencing was performed on peripheral blood. The receptors stem from a man aged 25 to 40 with COVID-19, enrolled during active disease.

The V gene is TRBV19, the J gene TRBJ2-1; 13 bases map to TRBD2. The CDR3 has 15 amino acids. In germline, CDR1 is LNHDA, CDR2 SQIVND (reference sequence). V lost 4 bases, J lost 7 bases, and 4 bases stayed unmatched. CDR3 nucleotide sequence: TGTGCCAGTAGTACGGGACTAGCGGGATTGAATGAGCAGTTCTTC. It encodes CASSTGLAGLNEQFF.

The chain is built from TRBV18 and TRBJ2-3, with D maybe TRBD2 (5 bases). V lost 6 bases, J lost 0 bases, and 16 bases lay in between. This CDR3 is 16 amino acids long. CDR1 is KGHSH, CDR2 LQKENI, per germline. CDR3 sequence reads: CASSLNEDSSTDTQYF. CDR3 nucleotide sequence: TGTGCCAGCTCCCTTAATGAGGACTCTAGCACAGATACGCAGTATTTT.

This chain connects TRBV6-5 to TRBJ2-7, with a possible D match to TRBD2 (6 bases). CDR3 length: 14 amino acids. Germline lookup yields CDR1 MNHEY and CDR2 SVGAGI. Trimming shortened V by 6 bases and J by 2 bases, and 14 bases separated the two germline ends. CDR3 in DNA: TGTGCCAGCAGACGTACGCGGGACGCCTACGAGCAGTACTTC. It yields the protein CASRRTRDAYEQYF.

The chain uses TRBV19 and TRBJ1-1; tentative D call: TRBD1 (5 bases). V lost 7 bases and J lost 3, with 21 bases in between. This CDR3 spans 16 amino acids. CDR1 is LNHDA and CDR2 is SQIVND in the germline V gene (reference sequence). CDR3 coding DNA: TGTGCCAGTACTCCCCGGGGGGACTACTATTACACTGAAGCTTTCTTT. Protein: CASTPRGDYYYTEAFF.

The CDR3 DNA sequence: TGTGCCAGCAGCTTCGGCGGGACTAGCGGCTCCTACGAGCAGTACTTC. Its translation: CASSFGGTSGSYEQYF. The chain couples TRBV5-6 to TRBJ2-7, with 11 bases aligning to TRBD2. The CDR3 is made up of 16 amino acids. Trimming at V came to 2 bases and at J to 0 bases, leaving 4 bases not matched to a gene. Per the germline V gene, CDR1 is SGHDT and CDR2 is YYEEEE.